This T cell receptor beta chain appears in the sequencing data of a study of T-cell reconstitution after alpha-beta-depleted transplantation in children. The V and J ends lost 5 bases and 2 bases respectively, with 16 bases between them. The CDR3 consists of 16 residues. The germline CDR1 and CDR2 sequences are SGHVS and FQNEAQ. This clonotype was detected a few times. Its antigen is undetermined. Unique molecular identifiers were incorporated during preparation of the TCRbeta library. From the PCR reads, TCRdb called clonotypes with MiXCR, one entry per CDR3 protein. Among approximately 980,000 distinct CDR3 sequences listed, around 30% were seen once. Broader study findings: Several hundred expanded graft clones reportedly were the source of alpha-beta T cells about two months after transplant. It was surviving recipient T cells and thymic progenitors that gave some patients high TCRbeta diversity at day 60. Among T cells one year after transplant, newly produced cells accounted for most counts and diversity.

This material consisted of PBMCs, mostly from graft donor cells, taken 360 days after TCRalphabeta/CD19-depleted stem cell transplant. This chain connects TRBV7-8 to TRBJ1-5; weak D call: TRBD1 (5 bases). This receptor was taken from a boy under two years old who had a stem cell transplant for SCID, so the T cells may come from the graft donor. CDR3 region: CASSLGTLPGNQPQHF. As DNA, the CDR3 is TGTGCCAGCAGCCTAGGGACGTTGCCTGGCAATCAGCCCCAGCATTTT.